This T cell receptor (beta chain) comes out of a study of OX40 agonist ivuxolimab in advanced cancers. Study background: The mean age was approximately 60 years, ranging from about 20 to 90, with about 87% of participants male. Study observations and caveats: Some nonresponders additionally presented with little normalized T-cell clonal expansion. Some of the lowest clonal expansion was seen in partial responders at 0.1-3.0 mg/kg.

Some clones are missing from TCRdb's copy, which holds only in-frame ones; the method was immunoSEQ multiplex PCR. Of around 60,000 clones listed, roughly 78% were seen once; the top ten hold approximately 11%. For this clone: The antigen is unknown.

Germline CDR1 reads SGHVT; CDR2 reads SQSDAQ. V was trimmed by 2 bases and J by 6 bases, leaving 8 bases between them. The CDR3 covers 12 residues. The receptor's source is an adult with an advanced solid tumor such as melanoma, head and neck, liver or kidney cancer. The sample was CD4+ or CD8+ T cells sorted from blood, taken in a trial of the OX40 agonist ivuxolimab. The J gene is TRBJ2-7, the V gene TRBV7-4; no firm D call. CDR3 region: CASSLRWSEQYF. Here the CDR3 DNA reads TGTGCCAGCAGCTTAAGATGGAGCGAGCAGTACTTC.